This T cell receptor (beta chain) comes out of a study of T cells in Graves' hyperthyroidism and ophthalmopathy. Findings and limits, study-wide: In blood, most of the thyroid clonotypes expanded above 0.001 were also present.

This CDR3 comprises 15 residues. With V trimmed by 4 bases and J by 7 bases, 13 bases remained unmatched. The germline V gene encodes CDR1 LNHNV and CDR2 YYDKDF (reference sequence). A NOSPECS grade of at least 4, a Clinical Activity Score of at least 3 and duration under 3 months were recorded in ophthalmopathy patients. A patient was excluded if there was uncontrolled infection, other autoimmune disease, pregnancy or lactation. Researchers took RNA transcripts and amplified the TCR beta CDR3 regions from them. Primed by the HTBI set, a first-round RT-PCR was run on the TCR CDR3. TCRdb re-derived calls from the multiplex PCR reads in MiXCR, one entry per CDR3 protein. The sample holds about 290,000 distinct CDR3 sequences; 15% to 20% are singletons and the top ten take just under 40%. This clonotype has just a few counts. What it binds is unknown.

The chain carries TRBV15 and TRBJ2-7; 7 nucleotides agree with TRBD1. Sequencing was done on a sample of blood. The TCR was taken from a man in his fifties or sixties with Graves' ophthalmopathy. CDR3 DNA: TGTGCCACCAGCAAAGCACAGGGGAGAGAGGGTGAGCAGTACTTC. Protein product: CATSKAQGREGEQYF.